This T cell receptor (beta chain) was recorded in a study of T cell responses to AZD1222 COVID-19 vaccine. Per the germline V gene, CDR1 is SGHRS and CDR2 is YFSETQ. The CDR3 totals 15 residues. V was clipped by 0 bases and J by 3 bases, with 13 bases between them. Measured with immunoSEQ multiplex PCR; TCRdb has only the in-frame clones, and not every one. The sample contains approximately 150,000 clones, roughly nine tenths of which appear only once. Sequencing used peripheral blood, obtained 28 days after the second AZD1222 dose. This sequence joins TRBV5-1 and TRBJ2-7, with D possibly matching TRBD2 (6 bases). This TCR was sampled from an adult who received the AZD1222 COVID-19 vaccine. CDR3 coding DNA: TGCGCCAGCAGCTTGGTAGCTAGCGATTACTACGAGCAGTACTTC. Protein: CASSLVASDYYEQYF.